Listed below are T cell receptor beta chains from one sample, sequenced in a study of neurological immune-mediated disorders. TCRdb recomputed calls from the 5' RACE reads with MiXCR, one row per CDR3 protein. The sample lists 85,000 to 100,000 distinct CDR3 sequences, around 3.4% seen once, with 6% in the top ten. Sequencing was carried out using PBMCs. These receptors came from a woman in her late teens or twenties with multiple sclerosis. Each CDR3 is given with its conserved first and last residue. A D gene is named only where the DNA matches it firmly. Size is stated for part of the rows, as once, few or many counts, or as a class when the clone is expanded.

>TRBJ1-1|-|many|14|TRBV2
CASSVRGGNTEAFF
TGTGCCAGCAGTGTTCGCGGGGGGAACACTGAAGCTTTCTTT
>TRBJ2-7|-|many|14|TRBV10-3
CAISEVRGNYEQYF
TGTGCCATCAGTGAAGTACGAGGGAACTACGAGCAGTACTTC
>TRBJ2-3|TRBD1|once|16|TRBV15
CATRRGTDINTDTQYF
TGTGCCACCAGACGAGGGACAGATATCAACACAGATACGCAGTATTTT
>TRBJ2-5|TRBD1|few|14|TRBV2
CASSEPAGGETQYF
TGTGCCAGCAGTGAACCCGCAGGGGGAGAGACCCAGTACTTC
>TRBJ2-1|TRBD2|many|14|TRBV5-1
CASRDRAGVVEQFF
TGCGCCAGCAGAGACCGAGCGGGGGTGGTAGAGCAGTTCTTC
>TRBJ1-1|-|many|13|TRBV27
CASSLKTYTEAFF
TGTGCCAGCAGTTTAAAAACGTACACTGAAGCTTTCTTT
>TRBJ1-5|TRBD1|many|14|TRBV6-6
CASSTGQGGQPQHF
TGTGCCAGCAGTACGGGACAGGGGGGTCAGCCCCAGCATTTT
>TRBJ2-1|TRBD1|many|15|TRBV20-1
CSAAKQGVSYNEQFF
TGCAGTGCTGCGAAGCAGGGGGTATCCTACAATGAGCAGTTCTTC
>TRBJ2-1|TRBD2|-|15|TRBV20-1
CSARVQAGPYNEQFF
TGCAGTGCTAGAGTCCAAGCGGGACCCTACAATGAGCAGTTCTTC
>TRBJ1-1|-|many|13|TRBV5-1
CASSPGPLFEAFF
TGCGCCAGCAGCCCGGGCCCTCTTTTTGAAGCTTTCTTT
>TRBJ2-3|TRBD2|-|17|TRBV7-6
CASSSRRLAGSTDTQYF
TGTGCCAGCAGCTCCAGGAGACTAGCGGGATCCACAGATACGCAGTATTTT
>TRBJ1-2|-|many|15|TRBV3-1
CASSPYILQRDGYTF
TGTGCCAGCAGCCCGTACATACTCCAAAGGGATGGCTACACCTTC
>TRBJ1-6|TRBD1|many|14|TRBV6-5
CASRTGGTNSPLHF
TGTGCCAGCCGGACAGGTGGAACTAATTCACCCCTCCACTTT
>TRBJ1-5|-|many|13|TRBV11-2
CASSLDWGGPQHF
TGTGCCAGCAGCTTAGATTGGGGTGGGCCCCAGCATTTT
>TRBJ2-1|TRBD2|many|18|TRBV5-1
CASSSKTSGGRGYNEQFF
TGCGCCAGCAGCTCTAAGACTAGCGGGGGGCGAGGATACAATGAGCAGTTCTTC
>TRBJ2-7|-|many|11|TRBV5-1
CASSFGYEQYF
TGCGCCAGCAGCTTCGGGTACGAGCAGTACTTC
>TRBJ2-5|-|many|14|TRBV5-1
CASSLAPGEETQYF
TGCGCCAGCAGCTTGGCGCCCGGGGAAGAGACCCAGTACTTC
>TRBJ2-2|-|-|14|TRBV12-3/TRBV12-4
CASNNRGNTGELFF
TGTGCCAGCAACAATAGGGGGAACACCGGGGAGCTGTTTTTT
>TRBJ2-1|TRBD2|few|17|TRBV9
CASSVGALAGGLNEQFF
TGTGCCAGCAGCGTAGGTGCACTAGCGGGGGGGCTAAATGAGCAGTTCTTC